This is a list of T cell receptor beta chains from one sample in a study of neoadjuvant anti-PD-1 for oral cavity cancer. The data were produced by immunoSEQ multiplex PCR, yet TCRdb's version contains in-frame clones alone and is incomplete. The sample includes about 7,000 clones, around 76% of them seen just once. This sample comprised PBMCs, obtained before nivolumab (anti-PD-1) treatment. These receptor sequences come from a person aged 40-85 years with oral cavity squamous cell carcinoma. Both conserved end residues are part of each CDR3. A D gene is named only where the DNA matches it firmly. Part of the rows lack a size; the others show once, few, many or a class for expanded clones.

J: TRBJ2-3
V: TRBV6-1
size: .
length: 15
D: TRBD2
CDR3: CASSDGGGSTDTQYF
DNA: TGTGCCAGCAGTGATGGCGGGGGAAGCACAGATACGCAGTATTTT

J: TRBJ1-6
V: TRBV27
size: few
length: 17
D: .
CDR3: CASSKPSTGLSHSPLHF
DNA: TGTGCCAGCAGCAAGCCGTCGACAGGTTTATCACATTCACCCCTCCACTTT

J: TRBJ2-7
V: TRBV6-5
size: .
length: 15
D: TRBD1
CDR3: CASSPMTGLLYEQYF
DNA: TGTGCCAGCAGTCCCATGACAGGGTTATTATACGAGCAGTACTTC

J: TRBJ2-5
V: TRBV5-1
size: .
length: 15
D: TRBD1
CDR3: CASSDSTGVRETQYF
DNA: TGCGCCAGCAGCGACTCGACAGGGGTTAGGGAGACCCAGTACTTC

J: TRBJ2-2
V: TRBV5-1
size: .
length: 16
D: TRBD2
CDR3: CASNEGLAANTGELFF
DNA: TGCGCCAGCAATGAGGGACTAGCGGCTAACACCGGGGAGCTGTTTTTT

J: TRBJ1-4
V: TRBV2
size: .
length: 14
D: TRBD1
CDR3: CASSLQGSNEKLFF
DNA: TGTGCCAGCAGTTTACAGGGGAGTAATGAAAAACTGTTTTTT

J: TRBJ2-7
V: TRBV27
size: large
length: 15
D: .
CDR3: CASRLHGARSYEQYF
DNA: TGTGCCAGCAGGCTCCACGGGGCTCGGTCCTACGAGCAGTACTTC

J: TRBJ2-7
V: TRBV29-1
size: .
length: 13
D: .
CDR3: CSVLKGPSYEQYF
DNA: TGCAGCGTTCTGAAAGGACCCTCCTACGAGCAGTACTTC

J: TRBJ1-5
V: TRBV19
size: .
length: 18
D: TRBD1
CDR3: CASRTRHRDSYSNQPQHF
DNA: TGTGCCAGTAGGACACGCCACCGGGACAGCTATAGCAATCAGCCCCAGCATTTT

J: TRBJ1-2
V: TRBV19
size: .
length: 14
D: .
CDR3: CASNSGGAGYGYTF
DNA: TGTGCCAGTAATTCAGGTGGCGCGGGCTATGGCTACACCTTC

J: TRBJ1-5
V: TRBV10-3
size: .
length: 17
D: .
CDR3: CAISESRRGFSNQPQHF
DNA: TGTGCCATCAGTGAGTCGCGAAGGGGATTTAGCAATCAGCCCCAGCATTTT

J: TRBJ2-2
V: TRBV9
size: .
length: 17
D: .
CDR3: CASSTSVGRINTGELFF
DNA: TGTGCCAGCAGCACCTCCGTGGGACGGATCAACACCGGGGAGCTGTTTTTT

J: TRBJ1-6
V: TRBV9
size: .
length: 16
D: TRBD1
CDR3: CASSVEPGGSNSPLHF
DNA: TGTGCCAGCAGCGTAGAGCCAGGGGGCTCTAATTCACCCCTCCACTTT

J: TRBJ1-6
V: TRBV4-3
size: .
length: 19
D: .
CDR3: CASSFRDFREVAYNSPLHF
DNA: TGCGCCAGCAGCTTCAGGGATTTCAGGGAAGTAGCTTATAATTCACCCCTCCACTTT

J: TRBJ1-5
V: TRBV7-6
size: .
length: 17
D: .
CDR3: CASSLLLRVDAGQPQHF
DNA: TGTGCCAGCAGCTTACTTCTCAGGGTTGACGCGGGTCAGCCCCAGCATTTT

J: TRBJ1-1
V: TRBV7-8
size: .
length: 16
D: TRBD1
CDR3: CASSYDRGRGDTEAFF
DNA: TGTGCCAGCAGCTACGACAGGGGGCGTGGGGACACTGAAGCTTTCTTT

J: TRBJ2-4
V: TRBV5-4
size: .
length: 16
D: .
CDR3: CASSLGEGLAKNIQYF
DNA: TGTGCCAGCAGCTTGGGGGAAGGGCTAGCCAAAAACATTCAGTACTTC

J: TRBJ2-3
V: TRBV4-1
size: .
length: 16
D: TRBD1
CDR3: CASSQGQGEDADTQYF
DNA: TGCGCCAGCAGCCAAGGACAGGGGGAGGATGCAGATACGCAGTATTTT

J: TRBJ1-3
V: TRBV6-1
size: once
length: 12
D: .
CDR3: CASGGPGNTIYF
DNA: TGTGCCAGCGGGGGGCCAGGGAACACCATATATTTT

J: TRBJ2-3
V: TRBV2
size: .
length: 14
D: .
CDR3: CASRKEIGTDTQYF
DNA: TGTGCCAGCAGAAAGGAAATTGGCACAGATACGCAGTATTTT

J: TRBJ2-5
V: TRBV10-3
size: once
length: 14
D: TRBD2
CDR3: CAISEGLAEGTQYF
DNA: TGTGCCATCAGTGAGGGACTAGCGGAGGGGACCCAGTACTTC

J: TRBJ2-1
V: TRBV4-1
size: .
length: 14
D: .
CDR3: CASSQDWGAYEQFF
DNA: TGCGCCAGCAGCCAAGATTGGGGGGCCTATGAGCAGTTCTTC

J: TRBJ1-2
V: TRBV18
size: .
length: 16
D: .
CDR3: CASSPQGTQDGYGYTF
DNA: TGTGCCAGCTCACCACAGGGCACCCAGGACGGCTATGGCTACACCTTC

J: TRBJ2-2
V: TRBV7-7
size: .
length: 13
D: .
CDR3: CASSLAWAGELFF
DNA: TGTGCCAGCAGCTTAGCTTGGGCCGGGGAGCTGTTTTTT

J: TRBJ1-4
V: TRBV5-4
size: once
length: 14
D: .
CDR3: CASSSGGGTEKLFF
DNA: TGTGCCAGCAGTTCTGGGGGAGGGACAGAAAAACTGTTTTTT

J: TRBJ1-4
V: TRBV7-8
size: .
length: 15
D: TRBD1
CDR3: CASRPTGGPNEKLFF
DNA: TGTGCCAGCAGGCCCACAGGGGGGCCTAATGAAAAACTGTTTTTT

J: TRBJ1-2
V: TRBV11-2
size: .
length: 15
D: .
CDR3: CASSVGRGAHYGYTF
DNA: TGTGCCAGCAGCGTTGGGAGAGGGGCTCACTATGGCTACACCTTC

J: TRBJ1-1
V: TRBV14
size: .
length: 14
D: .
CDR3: CASSQAGWDTEAFF
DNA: TGTGCCAGCAGCCAAGCCGGGTGGGACACTGAAGCTTTCTTT